This T cell receptor beta chain comes out of a study of CD8 T cells in ankylosing spondylitis. Germline assignment: CDR1 MNHEY and CDR2 SMNVEV (reference sequence). Between the trimmed V and J ends, which lost 4 bases and 2 bases, there was a span of 11 bases. The CDR3 sequence is 15 residues long. In this sample, this clonotype turned up many times. From the 5' RACE reads, TCRdb called clonotypes with MiXCR, one entry per CDR3 protein. The table includes approximately 190,000 distinct CDR3 sequences, about an eighth detected once. Sequencing was carried out using blood, either unsorted or a sorted T cell fraction (not recorded which). This sequence originates from a female donor with ankylosing spondylitis or in good health (not recorded which). The rearrangement joins TRBV27 to TRBJ2-2; no clear D gene. The CDR3 nucleotides read TGTGCCAGCAGTTCCCGGGTGGGCAACACCGGGGAGCTGTTTTTT. Translation gives CASSSRVGNTGELFF.